In this sample, the clone carrying this TCR beta chain turned up a few times. The antigen remains unidentified. Primers used in a second PCR of roughly 6 to 12 cycles were a sample-barcoded 5' primer and a J-beta primer mix. TCRdb re-derived calls from the 5' RACE reads in MiXCR, one entry per CDR3 protein. The table has about 830,000 distinct CDR3 sequences, over 45% seen once. The sample is drawn from a study of blood T cells in healthy people across ages. Study-wide background: Template switching captured about one barcoded beta molecule per two T cells.

The study's findings and limits: With age, beta diversity per million T cells declined roughly linearly, significantly by approximately 40.

This TCR was sampled from a man aged 25 to 45 in good health. Sequenced input: blood.

This CDR3 is CSASSGLFSEQYF. DNA of the CDR3: TGCAGTGCTAGTTCGGGCCTCTTTTCGGAGCAGTACTTC. J is TRBJ2-7 and V is TRBV20-1; no firm D call. V was trimmed by 3 bases and J by 7 bases, leaving 16 bases between them. Per germline, CDR1 DFQATT and CDR2 SNEGSKA (reference sequence). CDR3 length equals 13 residues.